This section outlines one T cell receptor (beta chain) sequence together with its context. The data originate from a study of T-cell reconstitution after alpha-beta-depleted transplantation in children. Construction of the TCRbeta library involved unique molecular identifiers. TCRdb recomputed calls from the PCR reads with MiXCR, one row per CDR3 protein. This sample has 600,000 to 800,000 distinct CDR3 sequences; approximately 14% occur once, and the top ten carry around 0.79%. Losses at the gene ends were 3 bases for V and 4 bases for J; bases not matched to a gene: 7. CDR1 and CDR2 (germline): MGHRA, YSYEKL. CDR3 length: 16 amino acids.

Sequenced material: PBMCs, taken before TCRalphabeta/CD19-depleted stem cell transplant. The source of this sequence is a girl aged 2 to 9 with congenital amegakaryocytic thrombocytopenia, due to receive a stem cell transplant. The rearrangement joins TRBV4-1 to TRBJ2-3; 10 positions match TRBD2. The CDR3 DNA is TGCGCCAGCAGCCACCTAGCGGGAGAAAGTGCAGATACGCAGTATTTT. Encoded protein: CASSHLAGESADTQYF.